Listed below are T cell receptor beta chains from one sample, sequenced in a study of human T cells and chemical hapten exposure. TCRdb used MiXCR to reprocess the RACE reads, holding one entry per CDR3 protein. The sample lists more than 250,000 distinct CDR3 sequences, around 9.3% occurring once. The starting material was whole blood, obtained in connection with sensitization to the hapten diphenylcyclopropenone (DPC). All receptors come from a woman aged 40 to 50 with alopecia areata. Some clones in this sample may be carry-over from other donors' samples. CDR3s include the opening cysteine and the closing phenylalanine or tryptophan. Each record gives: D gene, J gene, CDR3 length, clone size, V gene, CDR3 protein, CDR3 DNA. D genes are given only for firm matches. A row's size may be missing; if present it is once, few, many or a size class.

. TRBJ2-1 14 . TRBV6-5 CASSQLRPNNEQFF TGTGCCAGCAGCCAACTCCGGCCTAACAATGAGCAGTTCTTC
. TRBJ2-7 14 . TRBV7-9 CASSLVETTYEQYF TGTGCCAGCAGCTTAGTTGAGACGACCTACGAGCAGTACTTC
TRBD1 TRBJ1-2 13 few TRBV20-1 CSALDGTGRGYTF TGCAGTGCTCTAGACGGGACAGGGAGAGGCTACACCTTC
TRBD1 TRBJ2-5 15 many TRBV10-3 CAISSRDRSQETQYF TGTGCCATCAGCTCCCGGGACAGATCACAAGAGACCCAGTACTTC
TRBD2 TRBJ2-5 14 . TRBV3-1 CASSPGGEWETQYF TGTGCCAGCAGCCCCGGGGGGGAATGGGAGACCCAGTACTTC
. TRBJ2-2 14 many TRBV18 CASSERRFAGELFF TGTGCCAGCTCCGAACGTAGGTTCGCCGGGGAGCTGTTTTTT
TRBD2 TRBJ2-3 17 few TRBV7-2 CASSSRMGAGNTDTQYF TGTGCCAGCAGCTCGCGGATGGGAGCGGGGAACACAGATACGCAGTATTTT
. TRBJ2-7 15 many TRBV29-1 CSVQTWYPPNYEQYF TGCAGCGTTCAAACGTGGTACCCGCCGAATTACGAGCAGTACTTC
TRBD2 TRBJ2-1 15 few TRBV5-4 CASTLTGTTYNEQFF TGTGCCAGCACCTTAACCGGGACTACCTACAATGAGCAGTTCTTC
. TRBJ2-1 12 few TRBV7-2 CASSPGSNEQFF TGTGCCAGCAGCCCAGGGTCCAATGAGCAGTTCTTC
TRBD1 TRBJ2-2 16 few TRBV6-1 CASGPTGIRNTGELFF TGTGCCAGCGGACCGACAGGGATCAGAAACACCGGGGAGCTGTTTTTT
. TRBJ1-6 15 many TRBV2 CASSVEGAYNSPLHF TGTGCCAGCAGTGTAGAAGGCGCCTATAATTCACCCCTCCACTTT
. TRBJ2-7 10 many TRBV6-2/TRBV6-3 CASRPDEQYF TGTGCCAGCAGGCCCGACGAGCAGTACTTC
. TRBJ1-4 11 many TRBV2 CASAFSRETVF TGTGCCAGCGCCTTCAGCCGGGAAACTGTTTTT
. TRBJ2-2 16 . TRBV7-2 CASSPLTGSSIGELFF TGTGCCAGCAGCCCCCTGACAGGCTCGAGTATAGGGGAGCTGTTTTTT
TRBD1 TRBJ2-5 17 few TRBV29-1 CSVEAKTDRRYQETQYF TGCAGCGTTGAAGCCAAAACGGACAGGAGGTACCAAGAGACCCAGTACTTC